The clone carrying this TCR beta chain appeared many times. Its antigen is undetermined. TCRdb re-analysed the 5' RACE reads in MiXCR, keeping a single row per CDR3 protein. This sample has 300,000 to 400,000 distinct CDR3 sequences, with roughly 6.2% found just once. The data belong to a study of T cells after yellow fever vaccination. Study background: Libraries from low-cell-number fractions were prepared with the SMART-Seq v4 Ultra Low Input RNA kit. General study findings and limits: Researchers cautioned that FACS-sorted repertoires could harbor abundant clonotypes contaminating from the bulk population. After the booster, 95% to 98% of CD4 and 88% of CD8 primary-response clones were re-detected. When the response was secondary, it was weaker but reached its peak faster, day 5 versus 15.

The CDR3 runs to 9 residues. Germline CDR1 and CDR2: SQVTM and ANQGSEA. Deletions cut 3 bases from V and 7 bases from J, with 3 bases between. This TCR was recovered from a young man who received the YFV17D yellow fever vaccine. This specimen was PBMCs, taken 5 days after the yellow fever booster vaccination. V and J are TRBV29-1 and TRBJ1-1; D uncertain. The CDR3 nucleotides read TGCAGCGTTGACGGTGAAGCTTTCTTT. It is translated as CSVDGEAFF.